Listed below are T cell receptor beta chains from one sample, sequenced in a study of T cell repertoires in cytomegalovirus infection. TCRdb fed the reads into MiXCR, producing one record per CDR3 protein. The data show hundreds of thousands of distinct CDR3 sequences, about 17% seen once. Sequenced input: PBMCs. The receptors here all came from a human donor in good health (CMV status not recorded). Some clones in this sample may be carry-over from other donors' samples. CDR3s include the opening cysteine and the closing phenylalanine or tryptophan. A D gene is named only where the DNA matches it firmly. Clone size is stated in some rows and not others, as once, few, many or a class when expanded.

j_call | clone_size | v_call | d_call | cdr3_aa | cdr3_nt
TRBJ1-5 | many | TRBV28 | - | CASSLGGHVINQPQHF | TGTGCCAGCAGTTTAGGGGGACACGTTATCAATCAGCCCCAGCATTTT
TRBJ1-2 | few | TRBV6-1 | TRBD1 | CASSNPGGGNYGYTF | TGTGCCAGCAGCAATCCAGGGGGGGGTAACTATGGCTACACCTTC
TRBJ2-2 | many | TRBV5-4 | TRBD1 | CASSNGQGQNTGELFF | TGTGCCAGCAGCAATGGACAGGGCCAAAACACCGGGGAGCTGTTTTTT
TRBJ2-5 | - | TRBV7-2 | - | CASSSLAKQETQYF | TGTGCCAGCAGCTCCTTGGCAAAACAAGAGACCCAGTACTTC
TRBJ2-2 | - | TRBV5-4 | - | CAFKRENTGELFF | TGTGCCTTCAAGAGGGAGAACACCGGGGAGCTGTTTTTT
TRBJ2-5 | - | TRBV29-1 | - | CSVFLQGPETQYF | TGCAGCGTTTTCCTGCAGGGCCCAGAGACCCAGTACTTC
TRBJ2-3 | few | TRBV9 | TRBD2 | CASSPGLAGGADTQYF | TGTGCCAGCAGCCCTGGGCTAGCGGGGGGTGCAGATACGCAGTATTTT
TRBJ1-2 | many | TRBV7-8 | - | CASRPDPDYGYTF | TGTGCCAGCAGACCGGATCCGGACTATGGCTACACCTTC
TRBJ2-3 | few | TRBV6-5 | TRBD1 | CASSPGQGVADTQYF | TGTGCCAGCAGTCCAGGACAGGGGGTGGCGGATACGCAGTATTTT
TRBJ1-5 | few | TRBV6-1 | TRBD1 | CASSTQGARGNNQPQHF | TGTGCCAGCAGTACACAGGGGGCGCGTGGGAACAACCAGCCCCAGCATTTT
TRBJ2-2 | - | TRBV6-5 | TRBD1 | CASTRTGGDTGELFF | TGTGCCAGCACAAGGACAGGGGGCGATACCGGGGAGCTGTTTTTT
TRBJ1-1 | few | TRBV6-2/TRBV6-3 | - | CASSLGVLEAFF | TGTGCCAGCAGTTTAGGCGTGCTTGAAGCTTTCTTT
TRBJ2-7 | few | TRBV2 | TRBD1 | CASIRSQGAITYEQYF | TGTGCCAGCATCAGGTCCCAGGGGGCCATTACCTACGAGCAGTACTTC
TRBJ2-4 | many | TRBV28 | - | CASSKPGTVEF | TGTGCCAGCAGTAAGCCCGGGACGGTAGAGTTC
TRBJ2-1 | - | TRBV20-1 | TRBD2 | CSASLAGDNNEQFF | TGCAGTGCCTCGCTAGCGGGGGATAACAATGAGCAGTTCTTC
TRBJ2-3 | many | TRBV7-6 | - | CASSSLSDTQYF | TGTGCCAGCAGCTCCCTGAGTGATACGCAGTATTTT
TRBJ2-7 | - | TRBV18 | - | CASSQGVTYEQYF | TGTGCCAGCTCACAAGGGGTAACCTACGAGCAGTACTTC
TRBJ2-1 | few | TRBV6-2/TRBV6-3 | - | CASSYSGGEQFF | TGTGCCAGCAGTTACTCGGGGGGTGAGCAGTTCTTC
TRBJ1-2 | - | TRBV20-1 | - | CSARDLAQVTNYGYTF | TGCAGTGCTAGAGATCTCGCACAAGTGACTAACTATGGCTACACCTTC
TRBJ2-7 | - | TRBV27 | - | CASGRDGTYEQYF | TGTGCCAGCGGCCGGGACGGCACCTACGAGCAGTACTTC
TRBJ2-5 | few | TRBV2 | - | CASRMNRPGETQYF | TGTGCCAGCAGGATGAACAGACCGGGGGAGACCCAGTACTTC
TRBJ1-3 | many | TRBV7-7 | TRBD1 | CASSLTDRGNTIYF | TGTGCTAGCAGCTTAACGGACAGGGGAAACACCATATATTTT
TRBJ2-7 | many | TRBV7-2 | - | CASSLDRALFYEQYF | TGTGCCAGCAGCCTTGACAGAGCATTATTCTACGAGCAGTACTTC
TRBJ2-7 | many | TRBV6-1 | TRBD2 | CASSATSGGTYEQYF | TGTGCCAGCAGTGCGACTAGCGGGGGCACCTACGAGCAGTACTTC
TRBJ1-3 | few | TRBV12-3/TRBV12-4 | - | CASSPNSGLENTIYF | TGTGCCAGCAGTCCGAACTCAGGACTTGAAAACACCATATATTTT
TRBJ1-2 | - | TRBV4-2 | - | CASSQDHSLFYGYTF | TGTGCCAGCAGCCAAGATCACAGTCTGTTCTATGGCTACACCTTC
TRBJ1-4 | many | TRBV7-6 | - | CASSLGYRAPSTNEKLFF | TGTGCCAGCAGCTTGGGGTACAGGGCCCCTTCAACTAATGAAAAACTGTTTTTT
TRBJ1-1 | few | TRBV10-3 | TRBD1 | CAISSTGVNTEAFF | TGTGCCATCAGTAGTACAGGGGTGAACACTGAAGCTTTCTTT
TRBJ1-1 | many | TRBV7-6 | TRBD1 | CASSPRGPQGGNTEAFF | TGTGCCAGCAGCCCGAGGGGTCCACAGGGGGGGAACACTGAAGCTTTCTTT
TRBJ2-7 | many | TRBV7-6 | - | CASSQLGEQYF | TGTGCCAGCTCCCAATTGGGAGAGCAGTACTTC
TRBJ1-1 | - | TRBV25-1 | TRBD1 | CASSVTGGGTEAFF | TGTGCCAGCAGTGTCACAGGGGGGGGGACTGAAGCTTTCTTT
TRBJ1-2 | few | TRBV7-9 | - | CASSPGAPNYGYTF | TGTGCCAGCAGCCCAGGGGCGCCCAACTATGGCTACACCTTC
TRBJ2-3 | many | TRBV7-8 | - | CASSLGGRTDTQYF | TGTGCCAGCAGCTTAGGAGGGCGCACAGATACGCAGTATTTT
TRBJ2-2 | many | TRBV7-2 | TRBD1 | CASSLAGTGSTGELFF | TGTGCCAGCAGCTTAGCCGGGACAGGGAGTACCGGGGAGCTGTTTTTT
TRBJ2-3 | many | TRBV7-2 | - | CASSFRATQYF | TGTGCCAGCAGCTTCAGGGCTACGCAGTATTTT
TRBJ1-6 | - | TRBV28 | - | CASSLGGAQGQSSPLHF | TGTGCCAGCAGTTTGGGGGGGGCACAAGGACAAAGTTCACCCCTCCACTTT
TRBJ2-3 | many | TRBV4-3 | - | CASSQRDPLGRATDTQYF | TGCGCCAGCAGCCAAAGAGATCCCCTAGGACGGGCCACAGATACGCAGTATTTT
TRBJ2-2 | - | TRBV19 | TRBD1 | CASSISGQSPTGELFF | TGTGCCAGTAGTATATCGGGACAGTCCCCCACCGGGGAGCTGTTTTTT
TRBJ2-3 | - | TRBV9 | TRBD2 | CASSVGLAGPSSTDTQYF | TGTGCCAGCAGCGTAGGACTAGCGGGGCCAAGCAGCACAGATACGCAGTATTTT
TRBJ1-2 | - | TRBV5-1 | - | CASRDDQGNYGYTF | TGCGCCAGCAGGGATGATCAGGGCAACTATGGCTACACCTTC
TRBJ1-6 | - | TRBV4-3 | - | CASSHSDSTNSPLHF | TGCGCCAGCAGCCACTCGGACAGTACCAATTCACCCCTCCACTTT
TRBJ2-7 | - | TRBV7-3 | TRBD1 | CASSGDREGEQYF | TGTGCCAGCAGTGGGGACAGGGAAGGCGAGCAGTACTTC
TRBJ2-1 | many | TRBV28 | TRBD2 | CASSGRGAYNEQFF | TGTGCCAGCTCGGGGCGGGGGGCCTACAATGAGCAGTTCTTC
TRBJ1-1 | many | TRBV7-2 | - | CASSLGQESDLTFF | TGTGCCAGCAGCTTAGGACAGGAGAGCGATTTGACTTTCTTT
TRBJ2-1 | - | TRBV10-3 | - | CAISESPYRGSYNEQFF | TGTGCCATCAGTGAGTCCCCTTATAGGGGATCCTACAATGAGCAGTTCTTC
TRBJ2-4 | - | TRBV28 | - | CASSLQLAGDIQYF | TGTGCCAGCAGTTTACAACTAGCAGGAGACATTCAGTACTTC